This is a list of T cell receptor beta chains from one sample in a study of OX40 agonist ivuxolimab in advanced cancers. This table comes from immunoSEQ multiplex PCR, and its TCRdb copy is limited to in-frame clones, with some not included. This table holds 66,000 or so clones, around 82% found once. The sequenced sample was CD4+ or CD8+ T cells sorted from blood, obtained in a trial of the OX40 agonist ivuxolimab. Receptors originate from an adult with an advanced solid tumor such as melanoma, head and neck, liver or kidney cancer. Each CDR3 is given with its conserved first and last residue. Each record gives: D gene, J gene, clone size, V gene, CDR3 DNA, CDR3 protein. A D gene is named only where the DNA matches it firmly. Some rows mark clone size as missing; the rest say once, few, many or name a class of expanded clone.

D: TRBD1
J: TRBJ1-3
size: .
V: TRBV10-3
DNA: TGTGCCATCGGGACAGCTGGAAACACCATATATTTT
CDR3: CAIGTAGNTIYF

D: TRBD1
J: TRBJ2-1
size: few
V: TRBV7-2
DNA: TGTGCCAGCAGCTTATACCTGGGGGGACAGGGCGGGCAGTTCTTC
CDR3: CASSLYLGGQGGQFF

D: .
J: TRBJ1-2
size: .
V: TRBV9
DNA: TGTGCCAGCAGCGCCCTTACAGTTAACTATGGCTACACCTTC
CDR3: CASSALTVNYGYTF

D: .
J: TRBJ1-1
size: once
V: TRBV5-1
DNA: TGCGCCAGCAGCACCCAGACAGGGAACACTGAAGCTTTCTTT
CDR3: CASSTQTGNTEAFF

D: .
J: TRBJ1-5
size: .
V: TRBV7-9
DNA: TGTGCCAGCAGCTTAGATGGGGGGGAGAGTCAGCCCCAGCATTTT
CDR3: CASSLDGGESQPQHF

D: .
J: TRBJ1-3
size: .
V: TRBV9
DNA: TGTGCCAGCAGCGAGGGGTATTCCTCTGGAAACACCATATATTTT
CDR3: CASSEGYSSGNTIYF

D: .
J: TRBJ2-3
size: .
V: TRBV5-1
DNA: TGCGCCAGCAGCGCCCGCAGAGGAGATACGCAGTATTTT
CDR3: CASSARRGDTQYF

D: .
J: TRBJ1-5
size: .
V: TRBV28
DNA: TGTGCCAGCAGTTTAGCAGGCCAGGATAGCAATCAGCCCCAGCATTTT
CDR3: CASSLAGQDSNQPQHF

D: .
J: TRBJ1-5
size: .
V: TRBV5-1
DNA: TGCGCCAGCAGCCCGGAGGGGAATCAGCCCCAGCATTTT
CDR3: CASSPEGNQPQHF

D: .
J: TRBJ1-5
size: .
V: TRBV28
DNA: TGTGCCAGCAGTTTCATGAGTGGTGGACAGCCCCAGCATTTT
CDR3: CASSFMSGGQPQHF

D: .
J: TRBJ2-2
size: .
V: TRBV10-3
DNA: TGTGCCATCAGAGGGATAGGGACCAACACCGGGGAGCTGTTTTTT
CDR3: CAIRGIGTNTGELFF

D: .
J: TRBJ2-1
size: .
V: TRBV29-1
DNA: TGCAGCGTTGAAGAGCAGTTCTTC
CDR3: CSVEEQFF

D: TRBD2
J: TRBJ2-2
size: few
V: TRBV19
DNA: TGTGCCAGTACCAGCGGGGGGGCCCCCGGGGAGCTGTTTTTT
CDR3: CASTSGGAPGELFF

D: .
J: TRBJ2-7
size: .
V: TRBV9
DNA: TGTGCCAGCAGCACCAAGACAGGTTCGAACGAGCAGTACTTC
CDR3: CASSTKTGSNEQYF

D: .
J: TRBJ1-2
size: .
V: TRBV21-1
DNA: TGTGCCAGCAGCACCCCGACAGGCACGCTGTATGGCTACACCTTC
CDR3: CASSTPTGTLYGYTF

D: TRBD2
J: TRBJ2-3
size: .
V: TRBV14
DNA: TGTGCCAGCAGCCGTCTAGCGGGGGAGCGGCATACGCAGTATTTT
CDR3: CASSRLAGERHTQYF

D: .
J: TRBJ1-1
size: .
V: TRBV19
DNA: TGTGCCAGTAGTGTCTCGGGACACGGGAACTCTGAAGCTTTCTTT
CDR3: CASSVSGHGNSEAFF

D: .
J: TRBJ2-3
size: .
V: TRBV11-3
DNA: TGTGCCAGCAGCTACGGGACGGCTAGCACAGATACGCAGTATTTT
CDR3: CASSYGTASTDTQYF

D: .
J: TRBJ1-5
size: .
V: TRBV7-8
DNA: TGTGCCAGCAGCTCCCGGTCCAGACACGATAGCAATCAGCCCCAGCATTTT
CDR3: CASSSRSRHDSNQPQHF

D: .
J: TRBJ1-6
size: .
V: TRBV28
DNA: TGTGCCAGCAGTCCCTTCGGAGGGAGCTCCTATAATTCACCCCTCCACTTT
CDR3: CASSPFGGSSYNSPLHF

D: TRBD1
J: TRBJ1-4
size: .
V: TRBV5-4
DNA: TGTGCCAGCAGCGTCGGGACAGGGAAGAAACTGTTTTTT
CDR3: CASSVGTGKKLFF

D: .
J: TRBJ1-1
size: .
V: TRBV5-5
DNA: TGTGCCAGCAGCTTGGTCAGGGACACTGAAGCTTTCTTT
CDR3: CASSLVRDTEAFF

D: TRBD1
J: TRBJ1-1
size: .
V: TRBV6-5
DNA: TGTGCCAGCAGTTCGGGACAGGGGGCAAAAGCTTTCTTT
CDR3: CASSSGQGAKAFF

D: .
J: TRBJ2-1
size: once
V: TRBV10-3
DNA: TGTGCCATCAGTGAGACCCGGGTGGACAATGAGCAGTTCTTC
CDR3: CAISETRVDNEQFF

D: .
J: TRBJ1-4
size: .
V: TRBV11-2
DNA: TGTGCCAGCAGCTTAGGGGTCGGCAGGCCCAGTGAAAAACTGTTTTTT
CDR3: CASSLGVGRPSEKLFF

D: TRBD1
J: TRBJ1-3
size: .
V: TRBV11-2
DNA: TGTGCCAGCAGCTTAGGGGCGCGACAGGGGCTCGGAAACACCATATATTTT
CDR3: CASSLGARQGLGNTIYF

D: TRBD1
J: TRBJ2-3
size: .
V: TRBV6-1
DNA: TGTGCCAGCTTGGTGGGACAGGGCGTAGATACGCAGTATTTT
CDR3: CASLVGQGVDTQYF

D: .
J: TRBJ2-5
size: .
V: TRBV29-1
DNA: TGCAGCGCCACCCTGAGAAGCGGGGAGACCCAGTACTTC
CDR3: CSATLRSGETQYF

D: .
J: TRBJ2-7
size: .
V: TRBV7-8
DNA: TGTGCCAGCAGCTTAGGGACGGAGAGGATATTC
CDR3: CASSLGTERIF

D: TRBD1
J: TRBJ2-7
size: few
V: TRBV5-1
DNA: TGCGCCAGCAGCCCTGGGCGGGGACAGGGTAACTACGAGCAGTACTTC
CDR3: CASSPGRGQGNYEQYF

D: TRBD1
J: TRBJ1-1
size: .
V: TRBV11-3
DNA: TGTGCCTGCTTCCGGGACAGGGGGCCCACTGAAGCTTTCTTT
CDR3: CACFRDRGPTEAFF

D: TRBD1
J: TRBJ2-3
size: .
V: TRBV5-1
DNA: TGCGCCAGCAGCTCTACAGATTCGACAGGGGCAGATACGCAGTATTTT
CDR3: CASSSTDSTGADTQYF

D: TRBD1
J: TRBJ1-5
size: .
V: TRBV11-3
DNA: TGTGCCAGCAGCGTGACAGGGGAGGGACAGCCCCAGCATTTT
CDR3: CASSVTGEGQPQHF

D: TRBD1
J: TRBJ2-1
size: .
V: TRBV6-5
DNA: TGTGCCAGCAGTTATACCGACAGGGGGCTTGGTGAGCAGTTCTTC
CDR3: CASSYTDRGLGEQFF

D: .
J: TRBJ1-3
size: .
V: TRBV27
DNA: TGTGCCAGCAAGGCCCTACGCGATTCTGGAAACACCATATATTTT
CDR3: CASKALRDSGNTIYF

D: TRBD1
J: TRBJ1-1
size: .
V: TRBV6-1
DNA: TGTGCCAGCAGTGAATTGGGAGACAGGGCCACTGAAGCTTTCTTT
CDR3: CASSELGDRATEAFF

D: .
J: TRBJ2-5
size: .
V: TRBV7-9
DNA: TGTGCCAGCAGCTTGGAGGGGGCTAGTGAAGAGACCCAGTACTTC
CDR3: CASSLEGASEETQYF

D: .
J: TRBJ1-2
size: .
V: TRBV5-5
DNA: TGTGCCAGCATTTCTACGCAGGGAGGAGTTAACTATGGCTACACCTTC
CDR3: CASISTQGGVNYGYTF

D: TRBD2
J: TRBJ2-2
size: .
V: TRBV7-3
DNA: TGTGCCAGCAGCCCCGCCCTGGGGGGGTTCACCGGGGAGCTGTTTTTT
CDR3: CASSPALGGFTGELFF

D: .
J: TRBJ2-5
size: .
V: TRBV5-1
DNA: TGCGCCAGCAGCTTGGAGGGGGGCGGGTATCAAGAGACCCAGTACTTC
CDR3: CASSLEGGGYQETQYF

D: TRBD2
J: TRBJ2-1
size: .
V: TRBV18
DNA: TGTGCCAGCTCACCAGAGAGCGGGGGGAGGTTATACAATGAGCAGTTCTTC
CDR3: CASSPESGGRLYNEQFF